This TCR beta chain was found in a study of cytomegalovirus exposure and HLA in healthy donors. Study context: An earlier analysis identified some 110 million unique TCR beta sequences in 170 million or so T cells.

In the case of this clone: What it binds is unknown.

PCR used 60 Vbeta primers and 13 Jbeta primers. Original methodology: Some 11 million of the roughly 80 million unique TCR beta chains counted in a later analysis were shared. Sequencing was performed with immunoSEQ multiplex PCR; in TCRdb, only in-frame clones are kept and a portion is missing. V and J calls and clone size are those listed in that table; D and trimming were worked out from the DNA. The sample includes 200,000 to 250,000 clones, roughly 91% of them seen just once. Study findings and constraints: Reports indicated that the classifier achieved high specificity and sensitivity in diagnosing cytomegalovirus status. Further analysis, carried out later, found HLA-associated TCR beta chains more clonally expanded than equally common other chains.

CDR3 length: 12 residues. Trimming left V 4 bases short and J 6 bases short, with 4 bases between. The V gene's germline CDR1 is MNHEY and CDR2 SVGAGI. The sequenced material came from PBMCs. The TCR comes from a young woman in good health and CMV-seronegative. This chain joins TRBV6-5 and TRBJ1-6, with D unclear. In nucleotides, the CDR3 is TGTGCCAGCAGTTTCGTTAATTCACCCCTCCACTTT. Translating it yields CASSFVNSPLHF.